Each of the 19 T cell receptor beta chains below was sequenced from the same sample in a study of blood T cell repertoires in COVID-19. TCRdb's copy holds only in-frame clones and misses some; the assay was immunoSEQ multiplex PCR. In the table there are a few hundred thousand clones, roughly 84% of which are singletons. Sequencing was performed on PBMCs or T cells enriched from blood (not recorded which). The receptor source for this set is a woman aged 30 to 39 who had recovered from COVID-19.

The V call is TRBV25-1, the J call TRBJ1-2; D possibly corresponds to TRBD1 (5 bases). This CDR3 is built from 13 residues. V was cut by 5 bases and J by 8 bases, with 15 bases left in between. CDR1 is MGHDK and CDR2 is SYGVNS in the germline V gene. This chain's CDR3 is CASSNTGGRGYTF. DNA of the CDR3: TGTGCCAGCAGTAATACAGGAGGGAGGGGCTACACCTTC.

The chain links TRBV5-4 to TRBJ2-7, with D possibly being TRBD2 (6 bases). CDR1 and CDR2 (germline): SGHNT, YYREEE (reference sequence). The CDR3 contains 15 residues. V was shortened by 2 bases and J by 4 bases, with 16 bases between the two germline ends. CDR3 sequence (DNA): TGTGCCAGCAGCTTCGGGATCGGGAGTAAGTACGAGCAGTACTTC. Its protein product is CASSFGIGSKYEQYF.

The chain recombines TRBV10-1 with TRBJ2-5; 14 nucleotides line up with TRBD2. The CDR3 contains 16 residues. V dropped 5 bases and J dropped 2; count of bases not matched to a gene: 4. Germline CDR1 WNHNN, CDR2 SYGVQD (reference sequence). The CDR3 nucleotides read TGCGCCAGCAGTAGGACTAGCGGGGGGCCGCAAGAGACCCAGTACTTC. This sequence encodes CASSRTSGGPQETQYF.

V and J are TRBV2 and TRBJ2-2; perhaps TRBD1 as D (6 bases). This CDR3 has 14 amino acids. CDR1 is SNHLY, CDR2 FYNNEI, per germline. Deletions cut 4 bases from V and 6 bases from J, with 12 bases between. CDR3 coding DNA: TGTGCCAGCAGTGGCACAGGGACCTCCGGGGAGCTGTTTTTT. Protein product: CASSGTGTSGELFF.

The chain joins TRBV2 to TRBJ1-1; D remains unclear. The CDR3 extends over 14 amino acids. V was trimmed by 6 bases and J by 1 base, leaving 12 bases between them. Per germline, CDR1 SNHLY and CDR2 FYNNEI. Here the CDR3 reads CASRQTWANTEAFF. CDR3 nucleotides: TGTGCCAGCAGGCAAACATGGGCGAACACTGAAGCTTTCTTT.

This rearrangement joins TRBV2 to TRBJ2-7, with D maybe TRBD2 (6 bases). The germline gives CDR1 SNHLY, CDR2 FYNNEI. The CDR3 totals 14 residues. The V end lost 8 bases, the J end lost 2 bases, and 16 bases lay between the germline ends. Written as DNA, the CDR3 is TGTGCCAGCGCGATTGGGGGAGGTCCCTACGAGCAGTACTTC. Its translation: CASAIGGGPYEQYF.

With respect to this clone: This CDR3 is also generated by other DNA sequences in the sample. The chain is built from TRBV10-3 and TRBJ2-1, with 10 bases fitting TRBD1. Losses at the gene ends were 6 bases for V and 4 bases for J; bases not matched to a gene: 0. Germline CDR1 is ENHRY and CDR2 is SYGVKD. This CDR3 contains 13 residues. CDR3 nucleotides: TGTGCCATCAGGGGACAGGGGTACAATGAGCAGTTCTTC. This codes for CAIRGQGYNEQFF.

The V gene is TRBV5-1, the J gene TRBJ2-1, with 7 positions matching TRBD2. Unmatched junction bases numbered 16, after V lost 7 bases and J lost 6 bases. This CDR3 spans 16 amino acids. Germline values: CDR1 SGHRS, CDR2 YFSETQ. CDR3 protein: CASENLPGLPSNEQFF. In DNA, the CDR3 is TGCGCCAGCGAAAACCTACCGGGACTACCATCCAATGAGCAGTTCTTC.

The CDR3 nucleotides read TGTGCCAGCAGCTTAGGCGGGGGGGATACAGATACGCAGTATTTT. It translates to CASSLGGGDTDTQYF. V is TRBV11-2 and J is TRBJ2-3, with TRBD2 matching 9 bases. CDR1 and CDR2 from the germline V gene are SGHAT and FQNNGV. V lost 1 base to trimming and J lost 3 bases; unmatched junction nucleotides: 2. The CDR3 totals 15 residues.

The chain uses TRBV24-1 and TRBJ2-3, with TRBD1 matching over 8 bases. Germline V gene data show CDR1 as KGHDR and CDR2 as SFDVKD. The CDR3 has 18 residues. Unmatched junction bases numbered 11, after V lost 3 bases and J lost 1 base. CDR3 coding DNA: TGTGCCACCAGTGATGTCCTTTGGGACAGGTCATGCACAGATACGCAGTATTTT. As protein: CATSDVLWDRSCTDTQYF.

The V gene is TRBV11-2, the J gene TRBJ1-2; a possible D gene is TRBD1 (6 bases). V was clipped by 3 bases and J by 2 bases, with 13 bases between them. Per the germline V gene, CDR1 is SGHAT and CDR2 is FQNNGV. CDR3 length: 15 amino acids. The CDR3 DNA is TGTGCCAGCAGCTTGATACGGACAGCAAACTATGGCTACACCTTC. Translation gives CASSLIRTANYGYTF.

The chain carries TRBV4-1 and TRBJ2-5; D is possibly TRBD1 (6 bases). The CDR3 is 15 amino acids. Deletions cut 1 base from V and 1 base from J, with 10 bases between. From germline, CDR1 is MGHRA and CDR2 YSYEKL. Here the CDR3 DNA reads TGCGCCAGCAGCCAAGTAGGGGGTCCCCAAGAGACCCAGTACTTC. Protein: CASSQVGGPQETQYF.

V gene TRBV27 combines with J gene TRBJ2-5; 8 bases map to TRBD2. Looked up from germline, CDR1 is MNHEY and CDR2 is SMNVEV (reference sequence). Germline trimming cut 5 bases from V and 2 bases from J; bases unmatched to any gene: 10. This CDR3 is built from 16 residues. CDR3 in amino acids: CASSGLASPLQETQYF. CDR3 DNA: TGTGCCAGCAGTGGACTAGCCTCACCCTTACAAGAGACCCAGTACTTC.

The chain recombines TRBV6-2 or TRBV6-3 with TRBJ2-2; 8 nucleotides agree with TRBD2. Germline trimming cut 5 bases from V and 5 bases from J; bases unmatched to any gene: 7. The length of the CDR3 is 15 residues. Germline CDR1 is MNHEY and CDR2 is SVGEGT. The chain's CDR3 is CASSPRGGLTGELFF. In nucleotides, the CDR3 is TGTGCCAGCAGTCCACGGGGGGGCCTAACCGGGGAGCTGTTTTTT.

The chain uses TRBV19 and TRBJ1-3; D may be TRBD1 (5 bases). The CDR3 totals 16 residues. CDR1 is LNHDA, CDR2 SQIVND, per germline (reference sequence). V was trimmed by 4 bases and J by 4 bases, leaving 17 bases between them. This CDR3 reads CASSNQGHRSGNTIYF. In DNA, the CDR3 is TGTGCCAGTAGTAACCAAGGACACAGGTCCGGAAACACCATATATTTT.

The chain recombines TRBV27 with TRBJ2-7; D possibly corresponds to TRBD1 (7 bases). The CDR3 consists of 15 residues. Germline V gene data show CDR1 as MNHEY and CDR2 as SMNVEV (reference sequence). Between the trimmed V and J ends, which lost 5 bases and 3 bases, there was a span of 17 bases. In nucleotides, the CDR3 is TGTGCCAGCAGTAGACTAGGACAGGAAAGCTACGAGCAGTACTTC. Amino acid sequence: CASSRLGQESYEQYF.

CDR3 in DNA: TGTGCCAGCAGCTTTGCTCGACAGGGGCCCTACAATGAGCAGTTCTTC. Protein: CASSFARQGPYNEQFF. The gene calls are TRBV11-3 and TRBJ2-1; TRBD1 matches 8 bases. J was trimmed by 2 bases and V by 3 bases; bases with no gene match: 6. Germline CDR1 is SGHNT and CDR2 is YENEEA. The CDR3 loop spans 16 amino acids.

This chain uses TRBV4-2 with TRBJ1-1; 8 bases match TRBD1. The CDR3 length is 15 residues. Germline lookup yields CDR1 LGHNA and CDR2 YNFKEQ. The V and J ends lost 3 bases and 0 bases, in that order; junction bases with no gene match: 3. The chain's CDR3 is CASSHGQGLNTEAFF. The CDR3 DNA reads TGTGCCAGCAGCCACGGACAGGGTTTGAACACTGAAGCTTTCTTT.

V is TRBV2 and J is TRBJ1-1; D might be TRBD1 (6 bases). The CDR3 covers 15 residues. The V end lost 5 bases, the J end lost 2 bases, and 15 bases lay between the germline ends. Per germline, CDR1 SNHLY and CDR2 FYNNEI. The CDR3 DNA follows: TGTGCCAGCAGTCCCTTCAGGGGACAAAACACTGAAGCTTTCTTT. Its translation is CASSPFRGQNTEAFF.